What follows are 8 T cell receptor beta chains derived from one specimen sequenced in a study of cytomegalovirus exposure and HLA in healthy donors. It was with 60 Vbeta and 13 Jbeta primers that the PCR ran. The data were produced by immunoSEQ multiplex PCR, yet TCRdb's version contains in-frame clones alone and is incomplete. The table has about 160,000 clones, about 72% seen once. Sequencing input: PBMCs. The source is a man aged 50 to 60 in good health and CMV-seropositive.

The chain joins TRBV11-2 to TRBJ2-7; TRBD1 matches at 9 bases. Germline trimming cut 0 bases from V and 2 bases from J; bases unmatched to any gene: 5. In germline, CDR1 is SGHAT, CDR2 FQNNGV. This CDR3 comprises 16 residues. CDR3 nucleotide sequence: TGTGCCAGCAGCTTAGAAACCGGACAGGGGACCTACGAGCAGTACTTC. It codes for CASSLETGQGTYEQYF.

The rearrangement links TRBV4-1 to TRBJ1-2, with TRBD1 matching 9 bases. Germline V lookup: CDR1 MGHRA, CDR2 YSYEKL. Unmatched junction bases numbered 13, after V lost 2 bases and J lost 9 bases. CDR3 size: 16 residues. Here the CDR3 DNA reads TGCGCCAGCAGCCAAAGAGACAGGGGGAAACATAGTAGCTACACCTTC. It codes for CASSQRDRGKHSSYTF.

This clone has just a few counts. The limits of the CDR3 on the DNA are not certain, so only TCRdb's listed CDR3 is given. V usage is TRBV5-6 and J usage is TRBJ2-7; the DNA was not compared with TRBD2, the D call given in the table. The CDR3 contains 18 residues when both ends are counted. Germline V gene sequence: CDR1 SGHDT, CDR2 YYEEEE. CDR3 loop: CASSFLWGGGKEVTEQYF.

V gene TRBV9 combines with J gene TRBJ2-7; D may be TRBD2 (6 bases). From germline, CDR1 is SGDLS and CDR2 YYNGEE. The CDR3 has 15 amino acids. V dropped 5 bases and J dropped 0 bases, with 15 bases sitting between them. The CDR3 reads CASSSWGESSYEQYF. DNA for the CDR3: TGTGCCAGCAGTTCTTGGGGGGAGAGCTCCTACGAGCAGTACTTC.

The chain carries TRBV6-1 and TRBJ1-2; no clear D. CDR3 size: 15 residues. CDR1 is MNHNS, CDR2 SASEGT, per germline. The V end lost 0 bases, the J end lost 2 bases, and 10 bases lay between the germline ends. CDR3 protein: CASSEAGEANYGYTF. In nucleotides, the CDR3 is TGTGCCAGCAGTGAAGCAGGAGAAGCCAACTATGGCTACACCTTC.

This chain links TRBV7-2 with TRBJ2-7, with 8 bases identical to TRBD1. This CDR3 is built from 14 residues. Germline CDR1 SGHTA, CDR2 FQGNSA. Trimming took 1 base from V and 6 from J; bases not matched to a gene: 5. CDR3 region: CASSLENGTGEQYF. The DNA of the CDR3 is TGTGCCAGCAGCTTAGAGAATGGGACAGGCGAGCAGTACTTC.

The chain carries TRBV11-2 and TRBJ1-1; TRBD1 might be the D (5 bases). Germline V gives CDR1 SGHAT, CDR2 FQNNGV. The V gene lost 5 bases and the J gene lost 4 bases, with 14 bases spanning the gap. The CDR3 covers 14 residues. The DNA of the CDR3 is TGTGCCAGCAGCCCCTCCCGGGGGAGCACTGAAGCTTTCTTT. It translates to CASSPSRGSTEAFF. Full variable domain (outside the CDR3, taken from reference TRBV11-2 and TRBJ1-1): EAGVAQSPRYKIIEKRQSVAFWCNPISGHATLYWYQQILGQGPKLLIQFQNNGVVDDSQLPKDRFSAERLKGVDSTLKIQPAKLEDSAVYLCASSPSRGSTEAFFGQGTRLTVV.

CDR3 bases: TGTGCCAGCAGCTTAGCGTGGGGGGATGAGCAGTTCTTC. This gives the protein CASSLAWGDEQFF. The chain uses TRBV7-9 and TRBJ2-1; possible D gene TRBD2, 6 bases. The V end lost 0 bases, the J end lost 8 bases, and 8 bases lay between the germline ends. The CDR3 extends over 13 amino acids. Germline lookup yields CDR1 SEHNR and CDR2 FQNEAQ (reference sequence).